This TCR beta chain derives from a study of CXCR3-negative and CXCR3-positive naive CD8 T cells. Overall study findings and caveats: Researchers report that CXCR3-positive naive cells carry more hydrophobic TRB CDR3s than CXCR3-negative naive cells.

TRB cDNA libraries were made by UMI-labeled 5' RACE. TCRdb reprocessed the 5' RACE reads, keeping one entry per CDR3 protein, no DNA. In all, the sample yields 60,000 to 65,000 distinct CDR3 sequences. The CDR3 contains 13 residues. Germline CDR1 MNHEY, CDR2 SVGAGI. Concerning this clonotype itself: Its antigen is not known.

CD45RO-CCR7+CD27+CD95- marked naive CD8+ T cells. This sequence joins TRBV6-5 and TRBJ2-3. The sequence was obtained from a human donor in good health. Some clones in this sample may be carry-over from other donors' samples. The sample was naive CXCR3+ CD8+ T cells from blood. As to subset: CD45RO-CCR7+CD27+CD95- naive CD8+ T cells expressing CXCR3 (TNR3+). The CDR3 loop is CASSYARTDTQYF.